The rows below give T cell receptor beta chains drawn from one sample of a study of cytomegalovirus exposure and HLA in healthy donors. Only in-frame clones appear in the TCRdb table, and some are missing; sequencing was by immunoSEQ multiplex PCR. The data show about 150,000 clones, roughly 81% seen once. Material: PBMCs. These receptors came from a girl aged 10 to 17 in good health and CMV-seropositive. CDR3s include the opening cysteine and the closing phenylalanine or tryptophan. D genes are given only for firm matches. A clone size is listed for some rows: how often the clone was seen (once, few, many), or a class if it is expanded.

>TRBV13|TRBD1|TRBJ2-7|NA
TGTGCCAGCAGCCAATCCCGACAGGGGGGTTACGAGCAGTACTTC
CASSQSRQGGYEQYF
>TRBV28|TRBD1|TRBJ2-7|few
TGTGCCAGCAGGTCGACAGGGGTCTCCTACGAGCAGTACTTC
CASRSTGVSYEQYF
>TRBV27|TRBD1|TRBJ1-5|few
TGTGCCAGCAGCAGGACAGGGATCGGAAATCAGCCCCAGCATTTT
CASSRTGIGNQPQHF
>TRBV30|NA|TRBJ1-2|NA
TGTGCCTGGAGTGTTAAGGGGGGCTACACCTTC
CAWSVKGGYTF
>TRBV7-6|NA|TRBJ1-2|NA
TGTGCCAGCAGCTTGGAGTTAGGGGGTTATGGCTACACCTTC
CASSLELGGYGYTF
>TRBV11-3|NA|TRBJ2-1|NA
TGTGCCAGCACCCCGGAAGTAGCGGCTAGCAATGAGCAGTTCTTC
CASTPEVAASNEQFF
>TRBV23-1|NA|TRBJ2-2|NA
TGCGCCAGCAGTCAATCTCCAGGGCCGAACACCGGGGAGCTGTTTTTT
CASSQSPGPNTGELFF
>TRBV7-9|NA|TRBJ1-1|NA
TGTGCCAGCAGCCTACAAGACAGGATAAACACTGAAGCTTTCTTT
CASSLQDRINTEAFF
>TRBV29-1|TRBD1|TRBJ1-2|NA
TGCAGCGTGGAAGGGCGGAACAGGGGGCCAGGGAACTATGGCTACACCTTC
CSVEGRNRGPGNYGYTF
>TRBV27|NA|TRBJ2-1|NA
TGTGCCAGCAGTTTATCTATCTACAATGAGCAGTTCTTC
CASSLSIYNEQFF
>TRBV19|NA|TRBJ1-5|NA
TGTGCCAGTAGTCCCCCCCCCAGGGATGGTCGGACTATGTCGGGTAATCAGCCCCAGCATTTT
CASSPPPRDGRTMSGNQPQHF
>TRBV6-1|TRBD2|TRBJ2-7|NA
TGTGCCAGCAGTGAAAGAACTAGCGGGGCTCTAGGGGAGCAGTACTTC
CASSERTSGALGEQYF
>TRBV11-2|NA|TRBJ2-7|NA
TGTGCCAGCAGCCAGGACAGCTACGAGCAGTACTTC
CASSQDSYEQYF
>TRBV6-1|TRBD2|TRBJ2-1|few
TGTGCCAGCAGTGAATTGGGACTAGGGGGATACAATGAGCAGTTCTTC
CASSELGLGGYNEQFF
>TRBV6-5|TRBD1|TRBJ1-6|NA
TGTGCCAGCAGAAAGACAGGGACGGATTCACCCCTCCACTTT
CASRKTGTDSPLHF
>TRBV7-6|NA|TRBJ2-7|NA
TGTGCCAGCAGCTTAGCCAGTGGCGAGCAGTACTTC
CASSLASGEQYF